One and the same sample provided the 5 T cell receptor beta chains below, sequenced in a study of shared clonotypes between healthy human individuals. TCRdb's table, derived via immunoSEQ multiplex PCR, lists solely in-frame clones and lacks some. There are 1,500,000 or so clones in the sample; roughly 96% occur only once, and more than 0.9% lies in the top ten. The sequenced sample consisted of naive CD4+ T cells sorted from blood. Subset meaning: CD45RA+ positively selected. These TCRs come from a man aged 30 to 45 in good health.

The count of this clone is one. The chain recombines TRBV7-9 with TRBJ2-4; 14 bases map to TRBD2. Unmatched junction bases numbered 9, after V lost 8 bases and J lost 6 bases. This CDR3 contains 16 residues. Germline CDR1 is SEHNR and CDR2 is FQNEAQ (reference sequence). The CDR3 reads CASLSGLAGVGNIQYF. In DNA form, the CDR3 reads TGTGCCAGCCTCTCGGGACTAGCGGGAGTGGGAAACATTCAGTACTTC.

The V gene is TRBV7-9, the J gene TRBJ2-7, with TRBD2 matching 9 bases. V lost 5 bases, J lost 2 bases, and 4 bases stayed unmatched. Germline-derived CDR1 and CDR2 are SEHNR and FQNEAQ (reference sequence). The CDR3 is 14 amino acids. CDR3 in amino acids: CASSISGSPYEQYF. In DNA form, the CDR3 reads TGTGCCAGCAGCATTAGCGGGAGCCCCTACGAGCAGTACTTC.

This chain connects TRBV29-1 to TRBJ1-4, with TRBD1 matching 7 bases. Unmatched junction bases numbered 7, after V lost 4 bases and J lost 5 bases. Germline CDR1 reads SQVTM; CDR2 reads ANQGSEA. This CDR3 spans 14 amino acids. CDR3: CSVGGQLTNEKLFF. As DNA, the CDR3 is TGCAGCGTTGGGGGACAGCTTACGAATGAAAAACTGTTTTTT.

This chain links TRBV6-1 with TRBJ2-1, with 12 bases identical to TRBD2. The ends lost 7 bases at V and 5 bases at J; junction bases unmatched: 6. Germline values: CDR1 MNHNS, CDR2 SASEGT. CDR3 size: 15 residues. CDR3 DNA: TGTGCCAGCACCCCTAGACTAGCGGGGGACAATGAGCAGTTCTTC. It translates to CASTPRLAGDNEQFF.

The chain combines TRBV28 with TRBJ1-4; the match to TRBD1 covers 8 bases. Germline V gene sequence: CDR1 MDHEN, CDR2 SYDVKM. The CDR3 totals 15 residues. V shed 0 bases and J 7 bases; nucleotides not matched to a gene: 4. CDR3 in amino acids: CASSLWDREPEKLFF. The DNA for the CDR3 is TGTGCCAGCAGTTTATGGGACAGGGAGCCTGAAAAACTGTTTTTT.